The rows below give T cell receptor beta chains drawn from one sample of a study of CD8 T cells in ankylosing spondylitis. TCRdb passed the 5' RACE reads through MiXCR, listing each CDR3 protein once. Of 150,000 to 250,000 distinct CDR3 sequences listed, more than 10% were seen once; the top ten hold more than 15%. Sequences were obtained from blood, either unsorted or a sorted T cell fraction (not recorded which). These receptors came from a male donor with ankylosing spondylitis or in good health (not recorded which). Both conserved end residues are part of each CDR3. A D gene is named only where the DNA matches it firmly. For some rows the clone size is stated as once, few or many, or as a class when expanded; others skip it.

TRBV27	NA	TRBD1	TRBJ1-2	TGTGCCAGCAGTTCTTACAGGGGGAACTATGGCTACACCTTC	CASSSYRGNYGYTF
TRBV12-3/TRBV12-4	few	NA	TRBJ2-7	TGTGCCAGCACTATAGGGGCTTGGGACGAGCAGTACTTC	CASTIGAWDEQYF
TRBV5-1	many	NA	TRBJ2-1	TGCGCCAGCAGCTTGCTCGGTAATGTGTACAATGAGCAGTTCTTC	CASSLLGNVYNEQFF
TRBV11-2	NA	TRBD2	TRBJ2-3	TGTGCCAGCAGCTTTTCACACCCGGGGGGGGCCACAGATACGCAGTATTTT	CASSFSHPGGATDTQYF
TRBV6-1	few	TRBD1	TRBJ2-3	TGTGCCAGCAGTCTCGGGACAGTCACAGATACGCAGTATTTT	CASSLGTVTDTQYF
TRBV7-8	NA	NA	TRBJ2-7	TGTGCCAGCAGCTACGACGTCGGGTTAACCTACGAGCAGTACTTC	CASSYDVGLTYEQYF
TRBV15	many	NA	TRBJ2-1	TGTGCCACCAGCAGAGATAAAAGCAGGGACAATGAGCAGTTCTTC	CATSRDKSRDNEQFF
TRBV6-1	few	TRBD2	TRBJ2-1	TGTGCCAGCAGTGACTACCAGGGACTAGCGGGCTCCAATGAGCAGTTCTTC	CASSDYQGLAGSNEQFF
TRBV9	NA	NA	TRBJ2-3	TGTGCCAGCAGCGTAGAAGGTCTGGCAGATACGCAGTATTTT	CASSVEGLADTQYF
TRBV11-3	few	NA	TRBJ2-1	TGTGCCAGCAGCCCTGGAGACAGCTACAATGAGCAGTTCTTC	CASSPGDSYNEQFF
TRBV4-1	few	NA	TRBJ2-3	TGCGCCAGCAGCCGATACCCGTCGGACAGGGAGGGAACAGATACGCAGTATTTT	CASSRYPSDREGTDTQYF
TRBV5-1	many	NA	TRBJ2-1	TGCGCCAGCAGCTTGAGCCTCTACAATGAGCAGTTCTTC	CASSLSLYNEQFF
TRBV29-1	few	NA	TRBJ2-3	TGCAGCGTTGAAGATCTTTTACTAGCTGGCTCCGTGGATACGCAGTATTTT	CSVEDLLLAGSVDTQYF
TRBV5-4	NA	NA	TRBJ2-1	TGTGCCAGCAGTTCTACGATTAGCGGTTCCTACAATGAGCAGTTCTTC	CASSSTISGSYNEQFF
TRBV12-3/TRBV12-4	NA	NA	TRBJ2-1	TGTGCCAGCAGTTTTGGGACCAATGAGCAGTTCTTC	CASSFGTNEQFF
TRBV20-1	few	NA	TRBJ2-1	TGCAGTGCTAGAGCCCGGGACTTCTCCTACAATGAGCAGTTCTTC	CSARARDFSYNEQFF
TRBV4-1	many	NA	TRBJ2-1	TGCGCCAGCAGCCAAGACAGCCAAGGGCCGGGGGATGAGCAGTTCTTC	CASSQDSQGPGDEQFF
TRBV12-3/TRBV12-4	few	NA	TRBJ1-1	TGTGCCAGCAGTTTCCGATCACGGGGGGCAAGGACTGAAGCTTTCTTT	CASSFRSRGARTEAFF
TRBV14	few	NA	TRBJ1-1	TGTGCCAGCAGCCAAGGAATAAACACTGAAGCTTTCTTT	CASSQGINTEAFF
TRBV19	NA	TRBD2	TRBJ2-3	TGTGCCAGTAGTATGTCGACTAGCGGGGCCGCAGATACGCAGTATTTT	CASSMSTSGAADTQYF
TRBV7-8	many	NA	TRBJ2-1	TGTGCCAGCAGCCCTCCGGGACTCCCCTCGGGGAATGAGCAGTTCTTC	CASSPPGLPSGNEQFF
TRBV29-1	few	NA	TRBJ1-1	TGCAGCGCCATCGGGGACACTGAAGCTTTCTTT	CSAIGDTEAFF
TRBV11-2	NA	TRBD2	TRBJ2-1	TGTGCCAGCAGCCAAGGGACTAGCGGGAGCTTTGAGCAGTTCTTC	CASSQGTSGSFEQFF
TRBV5-1	NA	TRBD1	TRBJ2-7	TGCGCCAGCAGCTTAAGGACAGGCGGTCTGCACGAGCAGTACTTC	CASSLRTGGLHEQYF
TRBV6-5	many	NA	TRBJ1-1	TGTGCCAGCAGTTTCGACGGCCCCGCGGCTGAAGCTTTCTTT	CASSFDGPAAEAFF
TRBV5-1	many	NA	TRBJ2-2	TGCGCCAGCAGCTTGCCCCTGGACAGAGAGGACACCGGGGAGCTGTTTTTT	CASSLPLDREDTGELFF
TRBV20-1	NA	TRBD1	TRBJ2-5	TGCAGTGCTAGACCGGACAGGGGGCAGATGGAGACCCAGTACTTC	CSARPDRGQMETQYF
TRBV5-5	many	NA	TRBJ2-3	TGTGCCAGCAGCTTGGACCTCGTCTCTAGCACAGATACGCAGTATTTT	CASSLDLVSSTDTQYF
TRBV7-9	NA	NA	TRBJ2-7	TGTGCCAGCAGCGGCCCTGCGACACGCCAAGGGGACGAGCAGTACTTC	CASSGPATRQGDEQYF
TRBV14	few	NA	TRBJ2-2	TGTGCCAGCAGTCAGGCCCCCCGAGGGCACACCGGGGAGCTGTTTTTT	CASSQAPRGHTGELFF
TRBV4-1	NA	TRBD2	TRBJ2-3	TGCGCCAGCAGCCCGACTAGCGGGTATGGAGATACGCAGTATTTT	CASSPTSGYGDTQYF
TRBV6-1	NA	NA	TRBJ2-1	TGTGCCAGCAGCGCGCTGTTAGGGGACAATGAGCAGTTCTTC	CASSALLGDNEQFF
TRBV9	NA	NA	TRBJ2-7	TGTGCCAGCAGCGTCCCCTCCTCGGGACACCTGTACGAGCAGTACTTC	CASSVPSSGHLYEQYF
TRBV20-1	NA	NA	TRBJ2-1	TGCAGTGCTAGAGATCGGCTAGCCCCCAGGAACAATGAGCAGTTCTTC	CSARDRLAPRNNEQFF
TRBV29-1	NA	NA	TRBJ2-5	TGCAGCGTTGCCCCTCCTTGGGGGGAGTCCCAAGAGACCCAGTACTTC	CSVAPPWGESQETQYF
TRBV11-2	NA	TRBD1	TRBJ1-1	TGTGCCAGCAGACTCCCGGGACAGGGGATCGACACTGAAGCTTTCTTT	CASRLPGQGIDTEAFF
TRBV2	many	TRBD1	TRBJ1-2	TGTGCCAGCAACAGGGGTGCCTATGGCTACACCTTC	CASNRGAYGYTF
TRBV7-9	few	TRBD1	TRBJ1-1	TGTGCCAGCAGCAAGTGGGACAGGAACACTGAAGCTTTCTTT	CASSKWDRNTEAFF
TRBV7-7	many	TRBD2	TRBJ2-2	TGTGCCAGCAGCCCAGAGCCTAGCGGGGGTTATACCGGGGAGCTGTTTTTT	CASSPEPSGGYTGELFF
TRBV11-3	NA	NA	TRBJ2-5	TGTGCCAGCAGTACCCCCTCCCAAGAGACCCAGTACTTC	CASSTPSQETQYF
TRBV5-6	few	TRBD1	TRBJ1-2	TGTGCCAGCAGCGTAACCGGGACAGGGGAAGGCTACACCTTC	CASSVTGTGEGYTF
TRBV6-5	few	TRBD2	TRBJ2-1	TGTGCCAGCAGTTATACTAGCGGTTACAATGAGCAGTTCTTC	CASSYTSGYNEQFF
TRBV4-1	NA	NA	TRBJ1-4	TGCGCCAGCAGCCCCGGACGTCCGAATGAAAAACTGTTTTTT	CASSPGRPNEKLFF
TRBV29-1	many	NA	TRBJ2-1	TGCAGCGTTGTCAGAGGGAATGAGCAGTTCTTC	CSVVRGNEQFF
TRBV11-2	NA	TRBD1	TRBJ1-2	TGTGCCAGCAGCTTAGAGGGTCTAGGCGGGGGACAGTCGCGGATATATGGCTACACCTTC	CASSLEGLGGGQSRIYGYTF
TRBV27	NA	NA	TRBJ1-6	TGTGCCAGCAGTTCAGGGTTACCCTATTCACCCCTCCACTTT	CASSSGLPYSPLHF
TRBV6-5	NA	NA	TRBJ1-1	TGTGCCAGCAGTTACTCGGCCGTGGGTAGTGCTTTCTTT	CASSYSAVGSAFF
TRBV4-1	few	NA	TRBJ2-1	TGCGCCAGCAGCCAAGATCTAGGGGTTGAGCAGTTCTTC	CASSQDLGVEQFF
TRBV5-1	NA	NA	TRBJ2-1	TGCGCCAGCAGCTTGGAGGCGGGGAATGGCGATGAGCAGTTCTTC	CASSLEAGNGDEQFF
TRBV5-6	NA	NA	TRBJ1-1	TGTGCCAGCAGCTTGAGGCAGCCCGAGCCCCCGAACACTGAAGCTTTCTTT	CASSLRQPEPPNTEAFF
TRBV18	NA	NA	TRBJ2-1	TGTGCCAGCTCATCAGGGCGCTTGTACAATGAGCAGTTCTTC	CASSSGRLYNEQFF
TRBV23-1	NA	TRBD2	TRBJ2-3	TGCGCCAGCAGTCTTCGACTAGCGGGAGTTACAGATACGCAGTATTTT	CASSLRLAGVTDTQYF
TRBV19	NA	NA	TRBJ2-1	TGTGCCAGTCAAACGACTAGTTCCGGGGGTGAGCAGTTCTTC	CASQTTSSGGEQFF
TRBV6-4	many	TRBD2	TRBJ2-1	TGTGCCAGCAGTGACGGACTAGCGGGATACGATGAGCAGTTCTTC	CASSDGLAGYDEQFF